The clone carrying this T cell receptor (beta chain) turned up a few times. Its antigen is unidentified. This sample was taken from a study of molecular identifiers for immune sequencing clone quantification. Findings of the study overall: Clonotypes topping 20 RNA copies carried over 99% of effector molecules but under 1% of naive ones.

The CDR3 totals 17 residues. Unmatched junction bases numbered 4, after V lost 1 base and J lost 0 bases. Per the germline V gene, CDR1 is SGHRS and CDR2 is YFSETQ. It was with previously described methods and listed TCR primers that bulk TCR libraries were made. TCRdb re-called the PCR reads through MiXCR, storing one row per CDR3 protein. The sample holds 300,000 to 400,000 distinct CDR3 sequences, 24% seen once. Sorted naive CD8 T cells, roughly 20,000 to 1,100,000, were sequenced from 10%, 30% or 50% RNA. Naive CD8 T cells were sorted as CD8+CD4-CCR7+CD45RA+. This chain uses TRBV5-1 with TRBJ2-2, with 9 bases matching TRBD2. Sample: naive CD8+ T cells from blood, with Jurkat cell RNA spiked in. Stated subset: FACS-sorted CD8+CD4-CCR7+CD45RA+ naive T cells. The TCR was taken from a human donor in good health. Some libraries in this study had Jurkat cell RNA spiked in. The CDR3 spells CASSLPTSGANTGELFF. CDR3 coding DNA: TGCGCCAGCAGCTTGCCGACTAGCGGTGCGAACACCGGGGAGCTGTTTTTT.